Each of the 6 T cell receptor beta chains below was sequenced from the same sample in a study of cytomegalovirus exposure and HLA in healthy donors. Amplification used 60 Vbeta primers and 13 Jbeta primers. Assay used: immunoSEQ multiplex PCR; TCRdb lists only in-frame clones, some missing. Here the sample table reports 200,000 or so clones. What was sequenced was PBMCs. The receptors come from a boy younger than 18 in good health and CMV-seronegative.

The V gene is TRBV6-5, the J gene TRBJ1-1; weak D call: TRBD1 (5 bases). The CDR3 is 14 amino acids. Deletions cut 5 bases from V and 5 bases from J, with 15 bases between. Germline CDR1 reads MNHEY; CDR2 reads SVGAGI. Written as DNA, the CDR3 is TGTGCCAGCAGTAACCCCGGGGGAGGGACTGAAGCTTTCTTT. This sequence encodes CASSNPGGGTEAFF.

The rearrangement links TRBV7-9 to TRBJ2-7, with D possibly matching TRBD2 (5 bases). The length of the CDR3 is 19 residues. The germline V gene has CDR1 SEHNR and CDR2 FQNEAQ (reference sequence). The ends were cut back, 1 base at V and 4 bases at J, with 26 bases in the middle. This CDR3 reads CASSLVGLGSALNGYEQYF. In DNA form, the CDR3 reads TGTGCCAGCAGCTTAGTTGGGCTAGGGAGCGCCCTAAATGGATACGAGCAGTACTTC.

The rearrangement links TRBV11-2 to TRBJ2-2; D gene ambiguous. The CDR3 is 15 residues long. V shed 1 base and J shed 1 base, with 7 bases lying between them. The V gene's germline CDR1 is SGHAT and CDR2 FQNNGV. The CDR3: CASSLVLQNTGELFF. The CDR3 DNA reads as TGTGCCAGCAGCTTAGTACTCCAGAACACCGGGGAGCTGTTTTTT.

The V call is TRBV30, the J call TRBJ2-7, with TRBD1 identical over 12 bases. This CDR3 has 13 amino acids. V gave up 4 bases and J gave up 6 bases; unmatched junction bases: 4. The germline V gene encodes CDR1 GTSNPN and CDR2 SVGIG (reference sequence). The CDR3 DNA sequence: TGTGCCTGGACGGGACAGGGGGCTTCCGAGCAGTACTTC. Translating gives CAWTGQGASEQYF. Variable domain in full (rest from reference TRBV30 and TRBJ2-7): SQTIHQWPATLVQPVGSPLSLECTVEGTSNPNLYWYRQAAGRGLQLLFYSVGIGQISSEVPQNLSASRPQDRQFILSSKKLLLSDSGFYLCAWTGQGASEQYFGPGTRLTVT.

V gene TRBV4-2 combines with J gene TRBJ1-2; D is unclear. V was trimmed by 1 base and J by 0 bases, leaving 15 bases between them. This CDR3 is 17 amino acids long. Germline-derived CDR1 and CDR2 are LGHNA and YNFKEQ. CDR3 amino acids: CASSQGAEGRANYGYTF. CDR3 sequence (DNA): TGTGCCAGCAGCCAAGGAGCCGAGGGCCGAGCTAACTATGGCTACACCTTC.

The chain recombines TRBV5-1 with TRBJ1-2; 11 bases fit TRBD1. The junction had 3 bases not matched to a gene; V was cut back by 3 bases and J by 5 bases. CDR3 length: 14 residues. Per the germline V gene, CDR1 is SGHRS and CDR2 is YFSETQ. CDR3 coding DNA: TGCGCCAGCAGCTCCGGGACAGGGGGGTATGGCTACACCTTC. Encoded protein: CASSSGTGGYGYTF.